This TCR beta chain was recorded in a study of blood T cell repertoires in COVID-19. The wider study: The samples span acute and convalescent COVID-19 from the United States, Italy and Spain. The cDNA or gDNA used as material had been derived from T cells, B-cell-depleted T cells, or PBMCs.

As processed by the authors: Nucleated cell counts were estimated from reference gene primer amplification. Method: immunoSEQ multiplex PCR; TCRdb's copy keeps in-frame clones and lacks some. V and J calls and clone size are those listed in that table; D and trimming were worked out from the DNA. This repertoire shows 390,000 or so clones, 85% to 90% found once; its top ten account for roughly 9.4%. Participants' reported clinical history set cohort assignment. Germline V lookup: CDR1 GTSNPN, CDR2 SVGIG (reference sequence). The CDR3 has 14 amino acids. Losses at the gene ends were 4 bases for V and 8 bases for J; bases not matched to a gene: 10.

The sequence was obtained from a woman in her fifties or sixties who had recovered from COVID-19. The V gene is TRBV30, the J gene TRBJ1-2; TRBD1 matches 10 bases. The sequencing input was PBMCs or T cells enriched from blood (not recorded which). The CDR3 spells CAWTFGGQGYGYTF. The CDR3 coding sequence is TGTGCCTGGACATTTGGGGGACAGGGGTACGGCTACACCTTC.